This section outlines one TCR beta chain sequence together with its context. This record comes from a study of control samples from healthy donors and cancer patients. Sequencing used immunoSEQ multiplex PCR; TCRdb keeps in-frame clones, though not all of them. The sample has 25,000 to 30,000 clones, 85% to 90% seen once. The CDR3 has 15 residues. Germline V lookup: CDR1 MDHEN, CDR2 SYDVKM. V was clipped by 9 bases and J by 0 bases, with 12 bases between them. What was sequenced was PBMCs. This receptor was taken from a woman in her thirties or forties with lung cancer. This chain connects TRBV28 to TRBJ2-6; D unclear. The CDR3, as DNA: TGTGCCAGTCTCGGTCCCTCCTCTGGGGCCAACGTCCTGACTTTC. Residues: CASLGPSSGANVLTF.